This T cell receptor beta chain was identified during a study of T cell repertoires in cytomegalovirus infection. The overall study: Public signatures in TCR beta pointed to CMV infection and matching HLA type. Study conclusions and caveats: HLA-C-restricted CMV clonotypes gave the most frequent clonotype in two of eight donors. Cumulated frequencies of public TCR beta families served to identify carriers of CMV plus the relevant HLA.

Via MiXCR, TCRdb re-called the reads, giving one row per CDR3 protein. Among about 920,000 distinct CDR3 sequences listed, roughly 30% were seen once. The table lists this clonotype with a count of one. Its antigen is undetermined. This TCR was recovered from a human donor in good health (CMV status not recorded). Some clones in this sample may be carry-over from other donors' samples. The source was cultured CD8+ T cells from PBMCs, collected from culture after CMV antigen stimulation.

The CDR3 nucleotides are TGCGCCAGCAGTCCGAAGGCCTACAATGAGCAGTTCTTC. Protein: CASSPKAYNEQFF. The chain couples TRBV5-1 to TRBJ2-1; D is unclear. The germline V and J ends were trimmed by 5 bases and 2 bases, with 8 bases remaining between them. CDR3 length: 13 amino acids. Germline values: CDR1 SGHRS, CDR2 YFSETQ. The full variable domain, in which reference TRBV5-1 and TRBJ2-1 provide the parts outside the CDR3, is KAGVTQTPRYLIKTRGQQVTLSCSPISGHRSVSWYQQTPGQGLQFLFEYFSETQRNKGNFPGRFSGRQFSNSRSEMNVSTLELGDSALYLCASSPKAYNEQFFGPGTRLTVL.